This T cell receptor beta chain was observed in a study of a mutant IDH1 vaccine in newly diagnosed glioma. Across the whole study: Among treated patients, about 60% were male and around 40% female, and mean age was about 39 years. The timing of visit V12 was week 35, and that of visit V13 was week 47.

With respect to this clone: The antigen remains undetermined.

Time point defined: week 47, end of study. Each vaccine dose was 300 ug of mutant IDH1 20-mer peptide, with topical imiquimod. Assay used: immunoSEQ multiplex PCR; TCRdb lists only in-frame clones, some missing. The table lists 58,000 or so clones, roughly four fifths of them singletons. The sample was PBMCs, taken from a glioma patient whose treatment included an IDH1 peptide vaccine. The source is a woman aged 45-65 years with glioma.

As DNA, the CDR3 is TGTGGATGCGGGAGTAAGAACTATGGCTACACCTTC. Translating gives CGCGSKNYGYTF. This chain links TRBV30 with TRBJ1-2; no firm D call. The CDR3 covers 12 residues. Germline V gene data show CDR1 as GTSNPN and CDR2 as SVGIG (reference sequence).